The sequence of this T cell receptor beta chain was determined in a study of cytomegalovirus exposure and HLA in healthy donors. Study conclusions and caveats: Rare TCR sequences dominated, though some public TCRs recurred in many donors. Among TCR beta chains of equal frequency, HLA-associated ones were more clonally expanded in a later analysis.

The PCR used 60 Vbeta and 13 Jbeta primers. As processed by the authors: In a later analysis, around 10 million of approximately 80 million unique beta chains occurred in at least two donors. Method: immunoSEQ multiplex PCR; TCRdb's copy keeps in-frame clones and lacks some. The D gene and trimming were derived from the DNA, and the V and J assignments and clone size from that table. The table lists over 200,000 clones, just over 75% of them singletons. A few counts support this clone. The antigen remains undetermined. One end of the junction varies from germline; a read error may be responsible. Those who donated were healthy bone marrow donors. The sequenced material came from PBMCs. The source is an older woman in good health and CMV-seropositive.

For the CDR3, the DNA is TGTTCCAGCAGCCCATACGAGGGGAGCGGGAGGGATGGCGAGCAGTACTTC. It translates to CSSSPYEGSGRDGEQYF. This chain joins TRBV7-9 and TRBJ2-7, with 10 bases aligning to TRBD2. From germline, CDR1 is SEHNR and CDR2 FQNEAQ (reference sequence). This CDR3 contains 17 residues.